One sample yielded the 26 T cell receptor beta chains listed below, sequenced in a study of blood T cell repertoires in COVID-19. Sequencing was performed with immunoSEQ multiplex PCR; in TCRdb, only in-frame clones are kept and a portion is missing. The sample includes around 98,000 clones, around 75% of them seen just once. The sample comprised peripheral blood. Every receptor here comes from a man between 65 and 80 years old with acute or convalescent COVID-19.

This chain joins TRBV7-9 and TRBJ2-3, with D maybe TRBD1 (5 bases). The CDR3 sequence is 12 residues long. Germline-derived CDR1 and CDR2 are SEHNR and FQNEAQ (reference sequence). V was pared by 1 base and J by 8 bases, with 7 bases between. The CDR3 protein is CASSLEGATQYF. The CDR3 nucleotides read TGTGCCAGCAGCTTAGAAGGGGCTACGCAGTATTTT.

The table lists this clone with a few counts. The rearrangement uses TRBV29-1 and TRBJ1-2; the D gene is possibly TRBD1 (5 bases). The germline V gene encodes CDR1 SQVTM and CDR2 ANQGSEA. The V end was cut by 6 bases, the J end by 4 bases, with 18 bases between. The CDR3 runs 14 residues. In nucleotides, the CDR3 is TGCAGCGTCCCCTCGGAGGGGAGCGGCTATGGCTACACCTTC. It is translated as CSVPSEGSGYGYTF.

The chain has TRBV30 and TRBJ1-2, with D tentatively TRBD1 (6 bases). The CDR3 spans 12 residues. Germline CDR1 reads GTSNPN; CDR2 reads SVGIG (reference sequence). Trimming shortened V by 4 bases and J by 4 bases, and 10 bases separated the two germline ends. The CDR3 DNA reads TGTGCCTGGACCCGGACAGCCTATGGCTACACCTTC. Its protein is CAWTRTAYGYTF.

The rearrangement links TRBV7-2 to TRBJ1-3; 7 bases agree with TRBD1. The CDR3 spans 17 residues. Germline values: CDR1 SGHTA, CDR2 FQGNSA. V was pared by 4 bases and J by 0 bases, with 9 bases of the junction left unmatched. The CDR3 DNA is TGTGCCAGCAGCTATCGACAGGGATGGAACTCTGGAAACACCATATATTTT. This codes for CASSYRQGWNSGNTIYF.

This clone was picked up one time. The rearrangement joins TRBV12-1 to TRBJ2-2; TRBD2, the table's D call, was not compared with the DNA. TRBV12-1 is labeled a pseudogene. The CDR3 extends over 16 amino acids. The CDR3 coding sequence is TGTGCCAGCAGCTTAACTAGCGGGAGAAGGGGCGGGGAGCTGTTTTTT. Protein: CASSLTSGRRGGELFF.

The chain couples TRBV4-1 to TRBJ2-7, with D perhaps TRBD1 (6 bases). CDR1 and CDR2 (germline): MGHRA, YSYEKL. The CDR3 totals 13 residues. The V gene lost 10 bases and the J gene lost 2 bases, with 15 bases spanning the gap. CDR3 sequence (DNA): TGCGCCACCGCCTGGGACACAACCTACGAGCAGTACTTC. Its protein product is CATAWDTTYEQYF.

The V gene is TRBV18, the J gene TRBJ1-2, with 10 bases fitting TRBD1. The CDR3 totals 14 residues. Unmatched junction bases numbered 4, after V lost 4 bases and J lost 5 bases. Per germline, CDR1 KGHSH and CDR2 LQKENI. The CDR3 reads CASSRDRGWYGYTF. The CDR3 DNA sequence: TGTGCCAGCTCACGGGACAGGGGTTGGTATGGCTACACCTTC.

CDR3 loop: CDDGREETQYF. The CDR3 DNA is TGTGACGACGGGAGGGAAGAGACCCAGTACTTC. The V call is TRBV28, the J call TRBJ2-5, with 8 bases that match TRBD2. The CDR3 is made up of 11 amino acids. CDR1 is MDHEN, CDR2 SYDVKM, per germline. Full variable domain (remainder filled in from reference TRBV28 and TRBJ2-5): DVKVTQSSRYLVKRTGEKVFLECVQDMDHENMFWYRQDPGLGLRLIYFSYDVKMKEKGDIPEGYSVSREKKERFSLILESASTNQTSMYLCDDGREETQYFGPGTRLLVL.

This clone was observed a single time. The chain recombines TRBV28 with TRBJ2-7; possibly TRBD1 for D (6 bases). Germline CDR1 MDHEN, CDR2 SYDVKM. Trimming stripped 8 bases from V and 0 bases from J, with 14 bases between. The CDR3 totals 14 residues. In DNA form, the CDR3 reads TGTGCCAGCCGGACAGTCCCCGGCTCCTACGAGCAGTACTTC. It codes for CASRTVPGSYEQYF.

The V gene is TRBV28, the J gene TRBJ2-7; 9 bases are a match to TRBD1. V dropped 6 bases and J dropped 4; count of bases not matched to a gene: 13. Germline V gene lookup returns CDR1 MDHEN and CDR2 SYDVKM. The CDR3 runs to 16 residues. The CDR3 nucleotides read TGTGCCAGCAGCGCTCCGGGACAGGGAGGTCGGTACGAGCAGTACTTC. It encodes CASSAPGQGGRYEQYF.

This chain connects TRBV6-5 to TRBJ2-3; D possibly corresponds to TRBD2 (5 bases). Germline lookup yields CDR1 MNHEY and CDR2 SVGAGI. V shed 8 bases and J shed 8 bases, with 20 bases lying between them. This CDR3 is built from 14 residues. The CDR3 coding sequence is TGTGCCAGCCGCTGGCTAGCTGTGGCAGTTACGCAGTATTTT. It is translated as CASRWLAVAVTQYF.

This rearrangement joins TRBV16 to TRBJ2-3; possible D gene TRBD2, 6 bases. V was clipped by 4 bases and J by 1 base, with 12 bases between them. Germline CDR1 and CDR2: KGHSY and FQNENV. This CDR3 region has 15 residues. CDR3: CASSPFSGRTDTQYF. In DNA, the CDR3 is TGTGCCAGCAGCCCGTTCAGCGGGCGCACAGATACGCAGTATTTT. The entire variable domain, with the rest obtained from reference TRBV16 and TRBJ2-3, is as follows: GEEVAQTPKHLVRGEGQKAKLYCAPIKGHSYVFWYQQVLKNEFKFLISFQNENVFDETGMPKERFSAKCLPNSPCSLEIQATKLEDSAVYFCASSPFSGRTDTQYFGPGTRLTVL.

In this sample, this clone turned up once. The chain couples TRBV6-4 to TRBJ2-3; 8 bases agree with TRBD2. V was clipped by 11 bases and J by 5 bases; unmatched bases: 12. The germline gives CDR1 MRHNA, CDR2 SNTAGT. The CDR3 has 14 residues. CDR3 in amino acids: CAWNGSGRLDTQYF. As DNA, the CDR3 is TGTGCCTGGAACGGAAGCGGGAGATTAGATACGCAGTATTTT.

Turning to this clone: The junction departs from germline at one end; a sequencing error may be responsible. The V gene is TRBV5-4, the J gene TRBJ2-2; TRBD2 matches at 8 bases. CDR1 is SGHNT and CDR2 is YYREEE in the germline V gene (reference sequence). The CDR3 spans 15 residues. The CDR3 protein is CVSSPAGGRTGELFF. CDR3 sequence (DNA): TGTGTCAGCAGCCCCGCGGGGGGTCGAACCGGGGAGCTGTTTTTT.

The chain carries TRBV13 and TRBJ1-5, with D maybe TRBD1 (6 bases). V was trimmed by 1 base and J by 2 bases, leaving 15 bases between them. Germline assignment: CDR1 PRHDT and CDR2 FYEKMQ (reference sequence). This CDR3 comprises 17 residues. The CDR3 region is CASSLEGGVTRNQPQHF. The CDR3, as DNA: TGTGCCAGCAGCTTAGAAGGGGGGGTGACGCGCAATCAGCCCCAGCATTTT.

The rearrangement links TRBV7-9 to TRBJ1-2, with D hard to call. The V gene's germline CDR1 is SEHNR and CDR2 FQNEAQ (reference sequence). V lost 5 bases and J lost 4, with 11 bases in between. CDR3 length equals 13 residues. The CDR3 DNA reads TGTGCCAGCAGCCGACTGGCAGCCTATGGCTACACCTTC. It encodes CASSRLAAYGYTF.

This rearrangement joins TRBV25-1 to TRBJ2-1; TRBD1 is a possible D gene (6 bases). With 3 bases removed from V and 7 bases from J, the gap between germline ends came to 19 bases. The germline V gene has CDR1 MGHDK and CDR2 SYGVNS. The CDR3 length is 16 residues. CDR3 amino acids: CASSETGPTASNEQFF. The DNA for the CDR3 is TGTGCCAGCAGTGAGACAGGACCAACTGCTTCGAATGAGCAGTTCTTC.

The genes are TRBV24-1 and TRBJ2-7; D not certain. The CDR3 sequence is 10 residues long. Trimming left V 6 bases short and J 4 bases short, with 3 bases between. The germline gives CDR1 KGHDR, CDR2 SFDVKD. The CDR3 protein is CATSPYEQYF. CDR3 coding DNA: TGTGCCACCAGTCCGTACGAGCAGTACTTC.

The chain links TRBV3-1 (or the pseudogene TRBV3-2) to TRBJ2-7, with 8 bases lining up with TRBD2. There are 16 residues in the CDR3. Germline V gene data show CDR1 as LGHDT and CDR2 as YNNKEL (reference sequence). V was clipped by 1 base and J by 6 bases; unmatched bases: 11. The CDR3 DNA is TGTGCCAGCAGCCAAGGGCCGCCGGGACTAGAGGGCGAGCAGTACTTC. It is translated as CASSQGPPGLEGEQYF.

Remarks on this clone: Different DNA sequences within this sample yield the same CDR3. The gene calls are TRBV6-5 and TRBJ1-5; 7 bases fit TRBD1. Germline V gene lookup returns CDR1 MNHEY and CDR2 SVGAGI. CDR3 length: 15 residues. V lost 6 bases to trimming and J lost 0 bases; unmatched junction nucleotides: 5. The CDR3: CASSRDSYSNQPQHF. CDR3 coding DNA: TGTGCCAGCAGCCGGGACAGTTATAGCAATCAGCCCCAGCATTTT.

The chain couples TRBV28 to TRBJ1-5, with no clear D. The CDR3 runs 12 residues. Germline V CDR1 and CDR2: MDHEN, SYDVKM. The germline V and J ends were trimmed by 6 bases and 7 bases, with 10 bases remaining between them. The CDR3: CASRAGEQPQHF. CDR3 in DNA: TGTGCCAGCAGGGCTGGTGAACAGCCCCAGCATTTT.

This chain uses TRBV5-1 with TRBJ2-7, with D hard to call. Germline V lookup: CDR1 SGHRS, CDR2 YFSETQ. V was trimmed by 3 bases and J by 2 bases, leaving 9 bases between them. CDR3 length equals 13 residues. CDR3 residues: CASSSTLTYEQYF. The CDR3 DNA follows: TGCGCCAGCAGCTCTACCCTAACCTACGAGCAGTACTTC.

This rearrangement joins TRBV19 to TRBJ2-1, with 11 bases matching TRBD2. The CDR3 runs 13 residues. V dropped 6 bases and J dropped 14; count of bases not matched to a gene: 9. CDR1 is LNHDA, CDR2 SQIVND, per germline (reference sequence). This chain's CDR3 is CASSGSGRAWKFF. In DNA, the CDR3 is TGTGCCAGTAGCGGTAGCGGGAGGGCCTGGAAGTTCTTC.

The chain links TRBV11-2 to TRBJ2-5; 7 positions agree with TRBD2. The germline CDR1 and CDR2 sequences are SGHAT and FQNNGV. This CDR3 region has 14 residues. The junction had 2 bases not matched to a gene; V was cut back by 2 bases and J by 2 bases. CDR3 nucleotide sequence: TGTGCCAGCAGCTTATTTAGCGGGCAAGAGACCCAGTACTTC. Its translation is CASSLFSGQETQYF. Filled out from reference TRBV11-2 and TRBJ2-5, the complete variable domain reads EAGVAQSPRYKIIEKRQSVAFWCNPISGHATLYWYQQILGQGPKLLIQFQNNGVVDDSQLPKDRFSAERLKGVDSTLKIQPAKLEDSAVYLCASSLFSGQETQYFGPGTRLLVL.

The DNA of the CDR3 is TGCAGCGTGGGGACTAGCGAGAGTACGCAGTATTTT. Protein product: CSVGTSESTQYF. The chain employs TRBV29-1 and TRBJ2-3; 10 nucleotides match TRBD2. This CDR3 has 12 residues. V gave up 6 bases and J gave up 8 bases; unmatched junction bases: 5. Germline V gives CDR1 SQVTM, CDR2 ANQGSEA.

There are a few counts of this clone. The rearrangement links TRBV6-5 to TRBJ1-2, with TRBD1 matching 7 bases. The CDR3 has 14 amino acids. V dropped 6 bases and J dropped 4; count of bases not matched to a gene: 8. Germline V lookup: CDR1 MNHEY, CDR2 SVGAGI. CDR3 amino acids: CASSPGQSIYGYTF. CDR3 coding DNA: TGTGCCAGCAGCCCGGGACAGAGTATCTATGGCTACACCTTC.